Each of the 30 T cell receptor beta chains below was sequenced from the same sample in a study of chemoradiotherapy in HPV16-positive cancers. The data were produced by immunoSEQ multiplex PCR, yet TCRdb's version contains in-frame clones alone and is incomplete. The table has under 70,000 clones, roughly nine tenths seen once; the top ten hold roughly 3%. The sequenced sample was blood, obtained from a patient who underwent chemoradiotherapy. Source of these receptors: a human donor with HPV-associated anogenital cancer.

The chain recombines TRBV11-2 with TRBJ1-5; perhaps TRBD1 as D (6 bases). CDR3 size: 13 residues. The V end lost 5 bases, the J end lost 9 bases, and 14 bases lay between the germline ends. Germline CDR1 and CDR2: SGHAT and FQNNGV. The CDR3, as DNA: TGTGCCAGCAGCACAGGGACGGGTTCGCCCCAGCATTTT. It specifies CASSTGTGSPQHF.

The chain uses TRBV19 and TRBJ1-6, with 8 positions matching TRBD1. Germline V gene sequence: CDR1 LNHDA, CDR2 SQIVND (reference sequence). There are 16 residues in the CDR3. The junction had 8 bases not matched to a gene; V was cut back by 5 bases and J by 5 bases. The CDR3 DNA reads as TGTGCCAGTAGTCCTACAGGGGGGGTTAATAATTCACCCCTCCACTTT. Amino acids: CASSPTGGVNNSPLHF.

V gene TRBV13 combines with J gene TRBJ1-1; D perhaps matches TRBD1 (6 bases). The CDR3 extends over 17 amino acids. CDR1 is PRHDT and CDR2 is FYEKMQ in the germline V gene (reference sequence). The ends were cut back, 5 bases at V and 0 bases at J, with 19 bases in the middle. The DNA of the CDR3 is TGTGCCAGCAGCAGGGGGACGGGGGGCGCCATGAACACTGAAGCTTTCTTT. Its translation: CASSRGTGGAMNTEAFF.

The CDR3 region has the DNA TGTGCCAGCAGCCTGGAACCTACCGGGGAGCTGTTTTTT. It translates to CASSLEPTGELFF. The chain links TRBV7-2 to TRBJ2-2; D not resolved. Germline CDR1 SGHTA, CDR2 FQGNSA. The ends were cut back, 5 bases at V and 5 bases at J, with 9 bases in the middle. The CDR3 sequence is 13 residues long.

This chain uses TRBV10-3 with TRBJ2-5, with D tentatively TRBD2 (5 bases). The V gene lost 7 bases and the J gene lost 2 bases, with 14 bases spanning the gap. Germline CDR1 and CDR2: ENHRY and SYGVKD. The CDR3 has 14 residues. The CDR3 loop reads CAIKESSAQETQYF. As DNA, the CDR3 is TGTGCCATCAAGGAGAGTAGCGCACAAGAGACCCAGTACTTC.

The gene calls are TRBV7-3 and TRBJ2-1; 12 bases agree with TRBD2. The germline V gene encodes CDR1 SGHTA and CDR2 FQGTGA. V gave up 2 bases and J gave up 4 bases; unmatched junction bases: 0. The CDR3 has 15 amino acids. The CDR3, as DNA: TGTGCCAGCAGCTTACTAGCGGGAGGGTACAATGAGCAGTTCTTC. Amino acid sequence: CASSLLAGGYNEQFF. Supplemented by reference TRBV7-3 and TRBJ2-1, the full variable domain reads GAGVSQTPSNKVTEKGKYVELRCDPISGHTALYWYRQSLGQGPEFLIYFQGTGAADDSGLPNDRFFAVRPEGSVSTLKIQRTERGDSAVYLCASSLLAGGYNEQFFGPGTRLTVL.

This clone has more than one count but fewer than ten. The CDR3 nucleotides read TGTGCCAGCAGTGAACTTAAGCGGGAGCAGCCCCAGCATTTT. Amino acid sequence: CASSELKREQPQHF. The chain joins TRBV2 to TRBJ1-5; D not certain. The germline gives CDR1 SNHLY, CDR2 FYNNEI. With 2 bases removed from V and 7 bases from J, the gap between germline ends came to 12 bases. The CDR3 extends over 14 amino acids.

The chain combines TRBV5-1 with TRBJ1-2, with TRBD1 matching over 8 bases. V shed 4 bases and J 6 bases; nucleotides not matched to a gene: 2. The germline gives CDR1 SGHRS, CDR2 YFSETQ. The CDR3 contains 12 residues. CDR3: CASSETGDGYTF. The CDR3 DNA reads as TGCGCCAGCAGCGAGACAGGGGATGGCTACACCTTC.

The chain has TRBV7-9 and TRBJ1-2; D possibly corresponds to TRBD1 (5 bases). The germline gives CDR1 SEHNR, CDR2 FQNEAQ (reference sequence). The CDR3 consists of 14 residues. The V gene lost 5 bases and the J gene lost 10 bases, with 20 bases spanning the gap. As DNA, the CDR3 is TGTGCCAGCAGCCCCAGGGTAGGGGATGGTTTCTACACCTTC. Protein: CASSPRVGDGFYTF.

The V gene is TRBV5-1, the J gene TRBJ2-2, with 7 bases fitting TRBD1. The CDR3 extends over 13 amino acids. Per germline, CDR1 SGHRS and CDR2 YFSETQ. Trimming removed 2 bases from V and 6 bases from J; junction bases left unmatched: 1. CDR3 protein: CASSLGQAGELFF. In nucleotides, the CDR3 is TGCGCCAGCAGCTTAGGACAGGCCGGGGAGCTGTTTTTT.

The chain joins TRBV11-3 to TRBJ2-3; 7 nucleotides agree with TRBD2. The germline gives CDR1 SGHNT, CDR2 YENEEA. The CDR3 has 16 residues. J was trimmed by 3 bases and V by 5 bases; bases with no gene match: 11. CDR3 residues: CASSPRWGGGTDTQYF. The CDR3 DNA reads TGTGCCAGCAGCCCCAGGTGGGGGGGAGGAACAGATACGCAGTATTTT.

The chain uses TRBV7-2 and TRBJ2-2, with D possibly called TRBD1 or TRBD2 (5 bases each). Germline assignment: CDR1 SGHTA and CDR2 FQGNSA. V lost 5 bases and J 3 bases, leaving 10 bases between the germline ends. The CDR3 totals 14 residues. The CDR3 sequence: CASSRGTYTGELFF. The CDR3, as DNA: TGTGCCAGCAGCCGAGGGACCTACACCGGGGAGCTGTTTTTT.

The chain employs TRBV7-2 and TRBJ2-7; TRBD2 is a possible D gene (6 bases). CDR1 is SGHTA, CDR2 FQGNSA, per germline. Between the trimmed V and J ends, which lost 5 bases and 4 bases, there was a span of 18 bases. CDR3 length: 15 amino acids. For the CDR3, the DNA is TGTGCCAGCAGCCCTCCCGGGGGAAGGCCGTACGAGCAGTACTTC. This gives the protein CASSPPGGRPYEQYF.

This chain connects TRBV5-5 to TRBJ1-1; possible D gene TRBD1, 5 bases. CDR1 SGHKS and CDR2 YYEKEE come from the germline V gene (reference sequence). This CDR3 has 15 residues. V shed 4 bases and J shed 1 base, with 14 bases lying between them. CDR3 nucleotide sequence: TGTGCCAGCAGCCCCCCCGGGACGGCGAACACTGAAGCTTTCTTT. The encoded protein is CASSPPGTANTEAFF.

The chain links TRBV6-1 to TRBJ2-6; D unclear. Trimming took 4 bases from V and 4 from J, leaving 8 bases between them. The CDR3 sequence is 14 residues long. Germline loops: CDR1 MNHNS, CDR2 SASEGT. The CDR3 here is CASSGGPGANVLTF. CDR3 sequence (DNA): TGTGCCAGCAGTGGAGGCCCCGGGGCCAACGTCCTGACTTTC.

The V and J genes are TRBV29-1 and TRBJ1-2, with unresolved D. The CDR3 runs 11 residues. The germline gives CDR1 SQVTM, CDR2 ANQGSEA. V was clipped by 3 bases and J by 8 bases, with 10 bases between them. Written as DNA, the CDR3 is TGCAGCGTTGAGGGCACCCTGGGCTACACCTTC. It translates to CSVEGTLGYTF.

The J gene is TRBJ2-2, the V gene TRBV9; no reliable D call. CDR3 length equals 12 residues. CDR1 and CDR2 (germline): SGDLS, YYNGEE. Deletions cut 4 bases from V and 7 bases from J, with 8 bases between. CDR3 loop: CASSPEIGELFF. The CDR3 DNA follows: TGTGCCAGCAGCCCCGAGATCGGGGAGCTGTTTTTT.

The rearrangement links TRBV6-1 to TRBJ2-7; D possibly uses TRBD1 or TRBD2 (5 bases each). The CDR3 covers 12 residues. The germline V gene has CDR1 MNHNS and CDR2 SASEGT. V shed 6 bases and J shed 6 bases, with 12 bases lying between them. As DNA, the CDR3 is TGTGCCAGCAGGGCCGGGACCCCCGAGCAGTACTTC. Its protein is CASRAGTPEQYF.

The V call is TRBV9, the J call TRBJ2-5; 9 bases agree with TRBD1. Trimming at V came to 0 bases and at J to 6 bases, leaving 9 bases not matched to a gene. The CDR3 runs to 16 residues. CDR1 and CDR2 from the germline V gene are SGDLS and YYNGEE. The CDR3 DNA sequence: TGTGCCAGCAGCGTAGCTCCGGGACAGGGAGTGCAGACCCAGTACTTC. Translating it yields CASSVAPGQGVQTQYF. The full variable domain, completed using reference TRBV9 and TRBJ2-5, is DSGVTQTPKHLITATGQRVTLRCSPRSGDLSVYWYQQSLDQGLQFLIQYYNGEERAKGNILERFSAQQFPDLHSELNLSSLELGDSALYFCASSVAPGQGVQTQYFGPGTRLLVL.

The chain links TRBV9 to TRBJ1-6; D is possibly TRBD1 (6 bases). Between the trimmed V and J ends, which lost 1 base and 9 bases, there was a span of 23 bases. The CDR3 is 18 residues long. Germline V gene sequence: CDR1 SGDLS, CDR2 YYNGEE. The DNA for the CDR3 is TGTGCCAGCAGCGTAACCCCAGGACAGCTTCTCGGGCCTTCACCCCTCCACTTT. It specifies CASSVTPGQLLGPSPLHF.

The chain couples TRBV11-2 to TRBJ1-4, with D perhaps TRBD1 (5 bases). CDR1 is SGHAT and CDR2 is FQNNGV in the germline V gene. The CDR3 extends over 17 amino acids. Trimming pared 0 bases from V and 6 bases from J, leaving 17 bases between. The CDR3 region is CASSLDETRGGYEKLFF. The DNA for the CDR3 is TGTGCCAGCAGCTTAGATGAAACTCGGGGGGGTTATGAAAAACTGTTTTTT.

The CDR3 protein is CASSFNPRGETQYF. CDR3 in DNA: TGTGCCAGCAGCTTCAACCCTAGGGGGGAGACCCAGTACTTC. This rearrangement joins TRBV11-1 to TRBJ2-5, with D perhaps matching TRBD1 (6 bases). The CDR3 contains 14 residues. Germline V gives CDR1 SGHAT, CDR2 FQDESV (reference sequence). V gave up 3 bases and J gave up 5 bases, with 13 bases separating them.

The CDR3 spells CAVGNPGGNTEAFF. The DNA of the CDR3 is TGTGCGGTGGGGAACCCCGGGGGGAACACTGAAGCTTTCTTT. The chain combines TRBV15 with TRBJ1-1, with D possibly matching TRBD1 (5 bases). Germline CDR1 is LNHNV and CDR2 is YYDKDF (reference sequence). The CDR3 contains 14 residues. Full variable domain (rest looked up from reference TRBV15 and TRBJ1-1): DAMVIQNPRYQVTQFGKPVTLSCSQTLNHNVMYWYQQKSSQAPKLLFHYYDKDFNNEADTPDNFQSRRPNTSFCFLDIRSPGLGDTAMYLCAVGNPGGNTEAFFGQGTRLTVV.

The V call is TRBV7-2, the J call TRBJ2-7; D could derive from TRBD1 or TRBD2 (6 bases each). CDR3 length equals 15 residues. The V and J ends lost 4 bases and 2 bases respectively, with 15 bases between them. CDR1 and CDR2 from the germline V gene are SGHTA and FQGNSA. The CDR3 DNA reads TGTGCCAGCAGCTCCAGCTCTGGGGGGCCCTACGAGCAGTACTTC. Residues: CASSSSSGGPYEQYF.

The V call is TRBV7-2, the J call TRBJ2-1; D gene uncertain. Germline V gene lookup returns CDR1 SGHTA and CDR2 FQGNSA. The CDR3 runs to 15 residues. Trimming left V 4 bases short and J 0 bases short, with 10 bases between. CDR3 coding DNA: TGTGCCAGCAGCTCACCGAGTAGCTCCTACAATGAGCAGTTCTTC. It is translated as CASSSPSSSYNEQFF.

The chain joins TRBV6-6 to TRBJ1-3; 7 bases fit TRBD1. This CDR3 comprises 16 residues. Trimming cost V 4 bases and J 5 bases; bases outside gene matches: 11. Germline-derived CDR1 and CDR2 are MNHNY and SVGAGI (reference sequence). The CDR3 DNA is TGTGCCAGCAGTTCCGGACTACAGGGGCGTCGAAACACCATATATTTT. It translates to CASSSGLQGRRNTIYF.

The chain links TRBV4-2 to TRBJ2-7, with 11 bases lining up with TRBD2. Germline lookup yields CDR1 LGHNA and CDR2 YNFKEQ. The CDR3 is 14 residues long. V dropped 5 bases and J dropped 7; count of bases not matched to a gene: 7. DNA of the CDR3: TGTGCCAGCAGCGCGGGACTAGCGGCCACGGAGCAGTACTTC. Translating it yields CASSAGLAATEQYF.

This sequence joins TRBV11-2 and TRBJ1-6; 7 nucleotides align to TRBD1. The junction had 5 bases not matched to a gene; V was cut back by 4 bases and J by 8 bases. The CDR3 sequence is 14 residues long. Germline lookup yields CDR1 SGHAT and CDR2 FQNNGV. This chain's CDR3 is CASSSTGVDSPLHF. DNA of the CDR3: TGTGCCAGCAGCTCTACAGGGGTTGATTCACCCCTCCACTTT.

The genes are TRBV19 and TRBJ1-1, with a tentative D call TRBD1 (5 bases). The CDR3 has 12 amino acids. Germline CDR1 is LNHDA and CDR2 is SQIVND (reference sequence). V lost 5 bases to trimming and J lost 3 bases, with 7 bases between them. CDR3 loop: CASSVGDTEAFF. DNA of the CDR3: TGTGCCAGTAGTGTGGGGGACACTGAAGCTTTCTTT. Full variable domain (missing parts from reference TRBV19 and TRBJ1-1): DGGITQSPKYLFRKEGQNVTLSCEQNLNHDAMYWYRQDPGQGLRLIYYSQIVNDFQKGDIAEGYSVSREKKESFPLTVTSAQKNPTAFYLCASSVGDTEAFFGQGTRLTVV.

V and J are TRBV30 and TRBJ2-2; TRBD1 is a possible D gene (5 bases). The CDR3 runs 14 residues. Germline CDR1 GTSNPN, CDR2 SVGIG (reference sequence). V gave up 3 bases and J gave up 3 bases, with 11 bases separating them. The CDR3 region is CAWRDDRDTGELFF. The DNA of the CDR3 is TGTGCCTGGAGAGACGACAGAGACACCGGGGAGCTGTTTTTT.